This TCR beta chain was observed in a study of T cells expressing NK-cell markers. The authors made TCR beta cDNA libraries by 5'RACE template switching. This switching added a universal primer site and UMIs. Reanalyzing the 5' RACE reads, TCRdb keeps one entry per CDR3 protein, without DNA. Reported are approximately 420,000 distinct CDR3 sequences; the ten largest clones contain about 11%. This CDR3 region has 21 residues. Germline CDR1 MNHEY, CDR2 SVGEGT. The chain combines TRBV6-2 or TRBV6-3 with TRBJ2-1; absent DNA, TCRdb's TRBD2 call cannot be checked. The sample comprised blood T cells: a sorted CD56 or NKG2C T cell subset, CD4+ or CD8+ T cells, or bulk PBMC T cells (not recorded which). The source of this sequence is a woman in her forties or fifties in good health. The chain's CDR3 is CASSYFVSGLAGGISYNEQFF.